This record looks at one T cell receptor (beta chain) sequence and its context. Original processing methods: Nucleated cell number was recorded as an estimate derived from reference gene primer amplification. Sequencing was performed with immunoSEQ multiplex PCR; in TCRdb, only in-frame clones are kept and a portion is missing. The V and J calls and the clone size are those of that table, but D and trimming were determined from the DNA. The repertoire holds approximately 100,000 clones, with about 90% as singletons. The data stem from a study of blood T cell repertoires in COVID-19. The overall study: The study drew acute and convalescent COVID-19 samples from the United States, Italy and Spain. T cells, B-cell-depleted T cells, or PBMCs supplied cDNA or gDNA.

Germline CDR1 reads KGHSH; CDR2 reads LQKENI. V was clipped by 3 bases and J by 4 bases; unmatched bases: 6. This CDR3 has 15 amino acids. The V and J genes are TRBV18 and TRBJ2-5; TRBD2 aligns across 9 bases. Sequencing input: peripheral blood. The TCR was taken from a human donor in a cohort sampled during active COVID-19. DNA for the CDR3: TGTGCCAGCTCACCTAGCGGGGGATCGAGAGAGACCCAGTACTTC. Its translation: CASSPSGGSRETQYF.